Listed below are T cell receptor beta chains from one sample, sequenced in a study of T cells in tumors after PD-1 blockade. Produced via immunoSEQ multiplex PCR; TCRdb's table is partial and in-frame only. This sample has about 10,000 clones; approximately 70% occur once, and the top ten carry around 14%. The specimen was tumor tissue, collected after anti-PD-1 treatment. Source of these receptors: a human donor with basal cell carcinoma. The CDR3 runs from the conserved cysteine through the conserved F or W. The D gene is left open where the match is weak. Only some rows state a clone size, as once, few, many or a class for expanded clones.

D gene: TRBD1
J gene: TRBJ2-7
clone size: large
V gene: TRBV19
CDR3 protein: CASSIGGQGKEQYF
CDR3 DNA: TGTGCCAGTAGTATCGGGGGACAGGGTAAGGAGCAGTACTTC

D gene: .
J gene: TRBJ2-2
clone size: few
V gene: TRBV7-6
CDR3 protein: CASSSRDPGELFF
CDR3 DNA: TGTGCCAGCAGCTCCCGGGACCCCGGGGAGCTGTTTTTT

D gene: .
J gene: TRBJ1-4
clone size: medium-sized
V gene: TRBV4-2
CDR3 protein: CASSQDGGRGDEKLFF
CDR3 DNA: TGTGCCAGCAGCCAAGATGGTGGGCGGGGGGATGAAAAACTGTTTTTT

D gene: .
J gene: TRBJ2-1
clone size: .
V gene: TRBV6-2/TRBV6-3
CDR3 protein: CASSYGGALNEQFF
CDR3 DNA: TGTGCCAGCAGTTACGGCGGAGCCCTCAATGAGCAGTTCTTC

D gene: .
J gene: TRBJ1-3
clone size: .
V gene: TRBV6-4
CDR3 protein: CASGNLTNTIYF
CDR3 DNA: TGTGCCAGCGGAAATCTCACCAACACCATATATTTT

D gene: .
J gene: TRBJ2-5
clone size: .
V gene: TRBV21-1
CDR3 protein: CASKWGVTPGTQETQYF
CDR3 DNA: TGTGCCAGCAAGTGGGGGGTCACCCCCGGCACCCAAGAGACCCAGTACTTC

D gene: TRBD1
J gene: TRBJ2-7
clone size: .
V gene: TRBV19
CDR3 protein: CASSTTGGSYEQYF
CDR3 DNA: TGTGCCAGTAGCACGACAGGGGGATCCTACGAGCAGTACTTC

D gene: .
J gene: TRBJ2-3
clone size: .
V gene: TRBV11-3
CDR3 protein: CASSLDSTDTQYF
CDR3 DNA: TGTGCCAGCAGCTTAGACAGCACAGATACGCAGTATTTT

D gene: TRBD2
J gene: TRBJ2-7
clone size: .
V gene: TRBV7-8
CDR3 protein: CASSLRYIAGGPYEQYF
CDR3 DNA: TGTGCCAGCAGCTTGCGTTATATAGCGGGAGGCCCCTACGAGCAGTACTTC

D gene: TRBD2
J gene: TRBJ2-2
clone size: medium-sized
V gene: TRBV5-5
CDR3 protein: CASSLGLAGGSNTGELFF
CDR3 DNA: TGTGCCAGCAGCTTGGGACTAGCGGGGGGATCGAACACCGGGGAGCTGTTTTTT

D gene: .
J gene: TRBJ2-1
clone size: once
V gene: TRBV7-2
CDR3 protein: CASSLPTLGNEQFF
CDR3 DNA: TGTGCCAGCAGCTTGCCAACCTTAGGGAATGAGCAGTTCTTC

D gene: TRBD1
J gene: TRBJ2-1
clone size: .
V gene: TRBV7-8
CDR3 protein: CASSTRQGDRHNEQFF
CDR3 DNA: TGTGCCAGCAGCACCAGACAGGGGGATCGCCACAATGAGCAGTTCTTC

D gene: TRBD1
J gene: TRBJ1-5
clone size: .
V gene: TRBV6-1
CDR3 protein: CASSEVLSGGDPQHF
CDR3 DNA: TGTGCCAGCAGTGAAGTGCTTTCAGGGGGGGATCCCCAGCATTTT

D gene: .
J gene: TRBJ1-5
clone size: medium-sized
V gene: TRBV19
CDR3 protein: CASSIGGWDQPQHF
CDR3 DNA: TGTGCCAGTAGTATAGGGGGGTGGGATCAGCCCCAGCATTTT

D gene: TRBD1
J gene: TRBJ2-7
clone size: .
V gene: TRBV19
CDR3 protein: CASSTAGTGSYEQYF
CDR3 DNA: TGTGCCAGTTCCACGGCCGGGACAGGGTCCTACGAGCAGTACTTC

D gene: .
J gene: TRBJ1-4
clone size: .
V gene: TRBV3-1/TRBV3-2
CDR3 protein: CASSPQSGNEKLFF
CDR3 DNA: TGTGCCAGCAGTCCCCAAAGCGGTAATGAAAAACTGTTTTTT

D gene: .
J gene: TRBJ1-6
clone size: .
V gene: TRBV4-1
CDR3 protein: CASSQTGLNSPLHF
CDR3 DNA: TGCGCCAGCAGCCAAACAGGGTTGAATTCACCCCTCCACTTT

D gene: .
J gene: TRBJ2-7
clone size: .
V gene: TRBV4-3
CDR3 protein: CASSQGVGPEIPYEQYF
CDR3 DNA: TGCGCCAGCAGCCAAGGGGTTGGGCCGGAGATCCCCTACGAGCAGTACTTC

D gene: TRBD1
J gene: TRBJ1-1
clone size: .
V gene: TRBV2
CDR3 protein: CASSSTGLNTEAFF
CDR3 DNA: TGTGCCAGCAGTTCGACAGGGCTGAACACTGAAGCTTTCTTT

D gene: .
J gene: TRBJ1-1
clone size: .
V gene: TRBV4-3
CDR3 protein: CASSQAGSRNTEAFF
CDR3 DNA: TGCGCCAGCAGCCAAGCCGGGAGTAGGAACACTGAAGCTTTCTTT

D gene: .
J gene: TRBJ1-5
clone size: .
V gene: TRBV9
CDR3 protein: CASSATPYSNQPQHF
CDR3 DNA: TGTGCCAGCAGCGCTACACCGTATAGCAATCAGCCCCAGCATTTT